Listed here is a single TCR beta chain. The sample holds a few counts of this clonotype. Its antigen is still unknown. Per-base quality was not reported, and no clone a single base away is much larger than it. The sample comes from a study of blood T cells in healthy people across ages (dated by TCRdb to between 2014 and 2017). Study-wide context: In model experiments, template switching captured roughly one uniquely barcoded TCR beta cDNA molecule for every two T cells. To avoid experimental bias, donors of different ages were randomly spread across the sequencing lanes. The study analyzed two additional independent replicas of 1 million unique cDNA reads from the same blood draw for two donors, one aged 18 to 30 and one aged 80 or older. Using deep sequencing normalized with unique cDNA molecular identifiers, the study measured how TCR beta repertoire diversity changes with age. Four age groups were formed from the donors: young (average approximately 15 years), middle-aged (approximately 42), aged (under 70) and long-lived (about 80).

The germline V gene specifies SGHRS as CDR1 and YFSETQ as CDR2. From the cysteine up to the phenylalanine, the CDR3 has a length of 15 residues. The kept DNA is CDR3 alone, 45 bases in frame from the first base. Trimming leaves V shorter by 5 bases and J shorter by 1 base, with the junction holding 7 bases beyond the gene matches. Overall study outcomes, separate from this receptor: Total diversity estimates from one million sequenced T cells were considered lower bounds and underestimates. There was a strong correlation between observed TCR beta diversity and the percentage of naive T cells measured by flow cytometry. The CMV infection status of donors was not known, potentially confounding age-related changes in expanded clonotypes. Compared with the aged group, the long-lived group had more naive CD4+ T cells, fewer expanded clones and increased TCR diversity, a pattern suggesting age selection. Conclusive comparison of naive and antigen-experienced compartments was prevented by the profiling of bulk unsorted PBMCs. Observed TCR beta diversity per million T cells fell roughly linearly with age, and a significant reduction was already apparent by age around 40.

The donors were about 40 Caucasian individuals from Russia, aged roughly 6 to 100 years, who were systemically healthy. Each donor gave roughly 9 milliliters of peripheral blood, drawn into EDTA-treated Vacutainer tubes. Ficoll-Paque density-gradient centrifugation was used to isolate PBMCs, with at least 6 million per sample. Trizol reagent was used to extract total RNA from the PBMCs, yielding at least 5.5 micrograms per sample. The percentages of naive CD45RAhigh/CD27high T cells were determined by flow cytometry on a PBMC aliquot from every donor. The library came from 5' RACE. Instrument used: Illumina HiSeq 2500. A second PCR of roughly 7 to 12 cycles was performed with a sample-barcoded 5' primer and a J-beta primer mix. A unique molecular identifier was introduced onto each TCR beta cDNA molecule by a template-switch 5' adaptor carrying 12 random nucleotides. At least 2.5 million CDR3-containing paired-end reads were obtained from each sample. All of the RNA was converted into first-strand cDNA using the Mint cDNA synthesis kit, with a TRBC-specific oligonucleotide serving as the primer. All cDNA was treated with uracil-DNA glycosylase and then went through a first 18-cycle PCR with the universal primers M1SS and BC2_uni_R. The authors' pipeline ran thus. For normalization, 1 million high-quality reads were randomly selected from each sample, with every read carrying a distinct molecular identifier. Reads with shared molecular identifiers were discarded instead of being binned into consensus sequences. MiTCR, set to a Q25 quality threshold and the strictest error-elimination algorithm, was used for CDR3 identification, clonotype clustering and error correction. A nonparametric unseen species model with Euler transformation was used to estimate lower-bound total TCR beta diversity. TCRdb passed the public sequencing reads through fastp at Q25 and MiXCR, retaining productive beta sequences. Rows are unified per CDR3 protein, each entry keeping the most common DNA and genes. These V and J calls rely on TCRdb rather than the paper's analysis. The sample contains roughly 1,800,000 distinct CDR3 sequences, about 50% of them found a single time. In total, the top ten clones hold around 2.1% of the sample.

This receptor was taken from a woman between 40 and 55 years old in good health. The source material was blood. This sequence uses TRBV5-1 and TRBJ2-7; the junction holds 9 bases that match TRBD1. The sequenced DNA is TGCGCCAGCAGATCACAGGGGGCCGCATCCTACGAGCAGTACTTC. Its amino acids are CASRSQGAASYEQYF.